The entry below describes one TCR beta chain. Deletions cut 1 base from V and 3 bases from J, with 16 bases between. From germline, CDR1 is LGHDT and CDR2 YNNKEL (reference sequence). This CDR3 is 16 amino acids long. Original processing notes: From reference gene primer amplification, estimates of nucleated cell counts were derived. The protocol was immunoSEQ multiplex PCR, while the TCRdb copy is restricted to in-frame clones and leaves out a portion. That table gives V, J and clone size, and the DNA gave D and trimming. The sample consists of fewer than 300,000 clones, about 85% of them appearing once. These data belong to a study of blood T cell repertoires in COVID-19. Study-level background: Acute and convalescent COVID-19 specimens originated in the United States, Italy and Spain.

The TCR was taken from a human donor in a cohort sampled during active COVID-19. Source material: peripheral blood. The chain combines TRBV3-1 (or the pseudogene TRBV3-2) with TRBJ2-7; possibly TRBD1 for D (6 bases). Written as DNA, the CDR3 is TGTGCCAGCAGCCAAGTTTGGGCCGTAGGGGGCTACGAGCAGTACTTC. Amino acids: CASSQVWAVGGYEQYF.